The rows below give T cell receptor beta chains drawn from one sample of a study of blood T cell repertoires in COVID-19. Generated by immunoSEQ multiplex PCR, the TCRdb table keeps only in-frame clones and is missing some. The data contain 200,000 to 250,000 clones, approximately 86% of them singletons. The sequencing input was PBMCs or T cells enriched from blood (not recorded which). The origin of the receptors is a woman aged 45 to 65 who had recovered from COVID-19. Each CDR3 is given with its conserved first and last residue. D genes are given only for firm matches. Expanded clones are given a class, and other clones once, few, many or no size at all.

J gene,V gene,clone size,D gene,CDR3 DNA,CDR3 protein
TRBJ1-4,TRBV5-5,NA,TRBD1,TGTGCCAGCAGCTTGCAGGGGGCGGTTGAAAAACTGTTTTTT,CASSLQGAVEKLFF
TRBJ1-4,TRBV5-1,NA,NA,TGCGCCAGCAGCTACAGGGCTACTAATGAAAAACTGTTTTTT,CASSYRATNEKLFF
TRBJ1-1,TRBV5-4,NA,NA,TGTGCCAGCAGCCGTGACAGAAACACTGAAGCTTTCTTT,CASSRDRNTEAFF
TRBJ1-2,TRBV14,NA,NA,TGTGCCAGCAGCCAAGTGGGATCCGCAGGGAACTATGGCTACACCTTC,CASSQVGSAGNYGYTF
TRBJ2-2,TRBV28,NA,TRBD1,TGTGCCAGCAGCCAAAGACAGGGGGGTGGCGGGGAGCTGTTTTTT,CASSQRQGGGGELFF
TRBJ2-7,TRBV6-5,NA,TRBD2,TGTGCCAGCAGGGCGGGCGGGGGTTCCTACGAGCAGTACTTC,CASRAGGGSYEQYF
TRBJ2-7,TRBV10-3,NA,TRBD1,TGTGCCATCAGTGCATCAGCGTCCACAGGGGACTACGAGCAGTACTTC,CAISASASTGDYEQYF
TRBJ2-3,TRBV12-3/TRBV12-4,NA,NA,TGTGCCAGCAGTTGGGGGGGCACAGATACGCAGTATTTT,CASSWGGTDTQYF
TRBJ2-7,TRBV10-3,once,TRBD2,TGTGCCATCAGAAGCCGACTAGCGGGAGGGCTAGGTTACGAGCAGTACTTC,CAIRSRLAGGLGYEQYF
TRBJ1-1,TRBV18,NA,NA,TGTGCCAGCTCGTCCGGGAGGACGAGCACTGAAGCTTTCTTT,CASSSGRTSTEAFF
TRBJ1-2,TRBV4-2,NA,NA,TGTGCCAGCAGCCAAGAGCCCTCGACACCGTCCACCAAAAACTATGGCTACACCTTC,CASSQEPSTPSTKNYGYTF
TRBJ2-5,TRBV4-1,NA,TRBD2,TGCGCCAGCAGCCATGGGACTAGCGGGAGGGCCGGGGAGACCCAGTACTTC,CASSHGTSGRAGETQYF
TRBJ1-5,TRBV28,NA,TRBD1,TGTGCCAGCAGCCCGACAGGGATCCATCAGCCCCAGCATTTT,CASSPTGIHQPQHF
TRBJ2-1,TRBV10-3,NA,NA,TGTGCCATCGGGACGGGACAATCATACAATGAGCAGTTCTTC,CAIGTGQSYNEQFF
TRBJ2-1,TRBV6-5,NA,NA,TGTGCCAGCGCCAGGACAGTAAGCTCCTACAATGAGCAGTTCTTC,CASARTVSSYNEQFF
TRBJ2-1,TRBV10-3,NA,TRBD2,TGTGCCATCAAGAATAGCGGGAGGTCCAACAATGAGCAGTTCTTC,CAIKNSGRSNNEQFF
TRBJ2-7,TRBV18,NA,TRBD1,TGTGCCAGCTCCCCGATTCCAGGGGGCGAGTCCTACGAGCAGTACTTC,CASSPIPGGESYEQYF
TRBJ2-2,TRBV6-5,NA,TRBD2,TGTGCCAGCACCAGCGGGAGGGCGTCCGGGGAGCTGTTTTTT,CASTSGRASGELFF
TRBJ2-1,TRBV6-4,NA,NA,TGTGCCAGCAGTGAAAGGGACAACAATGAGCAGTTCTTC,CASSERDNNEQFF
TRBJ1-5,TRBV6-2/TRBV6-3,NA,TRBD1,TGTGCCAGCAGCCCTTTTGTTTGGTTCGACAGGGACAATCAGCCCCAGCATTTT,CASSPFVWFDRDNQPQHF
TRBJ2-5,TRBV18,NA,TRBD2,TGTGCCAGCTCACTCGCTAGCGGCCAAGAGACCCAGTACTTC,CASSLASGQETQYF
TRBJ1-2,TRBV30,NA,TRBD1,TGTGCCTGGAGTCGGGACAGACCCCTTGGCTACACCTTC,CAWSRDRPLGYTF
TRBJ1-1,TRBV3-1/TRBV3-2,NA,TRBD1,TGTGCCAGCAGCCATAGGGACAGCCTGAACACTGAAGCTTTCTTT,CASSHRDSLNTEAFF
TRBJ2-1,TRBV7-8,NA,TRBD1,TGTGCCAGCAGCTTAACCCTAACAGGGGGGTTTTACAATGAGCAGTTCTTC,CASSLTLTGGFYNEQFF
TRBJ1-3,TRBV14,NA,NA,TGTGCCAGCAGCCAAGGCTTGCCGGGGACTGGAAACACCATATATTTT,CASSQGLPGTGNTIYF
TRBJ2-3,TRBV20-1,NA,NA,TGCAGTGCTACAAGCACAGATACGCAGTATTTT,CSATSTDTQYF
TRBJ1-1,TRBV28,NA,TRBD1,TGTGCCAGCAGCTCACCCCAGGACAGGTTGGCTTTCTTT,CASSSPQDRLAFF
TRBJ2-1,TRBV11-2,NA,TRBD1,TGTGCCAGCAGCTTAGATGGGACAGGGTGGGATGAGCAGTTCTTC,CASSLDGTGWDEQFF
TRBJ1-4,TRBV28,NA,NA,TGTGCCGCAAGTCGGACAGCGAATAATGAAAAACTGTTTTTT,CAASRTANNEKLFF